A selection of T cell receptor beta chains follows, all from one sample in a study of T cells in Graves' hyperthyroidism and ophthalmopathy. MiXCR, applied by TCRdb to the multiplex PCR reads, yields one record per CDR3 protein. The sample carries some 92,000 distinct CDR3 sequences, roughly 37% recorded once. The specimen was peripheral blood or thyroid tissue (not recorded which). Receptors were obtained from a woman aged 30 to 39 with Graves' hyperthyroidism. The CDR3 runs from the conserved cysteine through the conserved F or W. D genes are given only for firm matches. The size of a clone is reported for some rows only, either as once, few or many, or as a class for expanded clones.

v_call,clone_size,d_call,j_call,cdr3_aa,cdr3_nt
TRBV5-6,many,NA,TRBJ2-5,CASSLVGETQYF,TGTGCCAGCAGCTTGGTTGGGGAGACCCAGTACTTC
TRBV2,NA,TRBD2,TRBJ2-7,CASREGLAGVEQYF,TGTGCCAGCAGGGAGGGACTAGCGGGAGTTGAGCAGTACTTC
TRBV24-1,many,NA,TRBJ1-5,CATSDFGNQPQHF,TGTGCCACCAGTGATTTCGGGAATCAGCCCCAGCATTTT
TRBV27,few,NA,TRBJ2-7,CASSRKDYFAYEQYF,TGTGCCAGCAGTAGAAAAGACTACTTCGCCTACGAGCAGTACTTC
TRBV5-1,many,TRBD1,TRBJ2-7,CASRRGTGRFEQYF,TGCGCCAGCAGAAGAGGGACAGGGAGGTTCGAGCAGTACTTC
TRBV2,NA,NA,TRBJ1-1,CAIQEMNTEAFF,TGTGCCATACAGGAGATGAACACTGAAGCCTTCTTT
TRBV3-1,many,TRBD2,TRBJ2-7,CASSQFTGTRPSEQYF,TGTGCCAGCAGCCAATTCACCGGGACTAGGCCCTCCGAGCAGTACTTC
TRBV11-1,many,TRBD2,TRBJ2-7,CASSLGGLAGDNEQYF,TGTGCCAGCAGCTTAGGCGGCCTAGCGGGAGATAACGAGCAGTACTTC
TRBV20-1,NA,NA,TRBJ2-5,CGARSPGGSQETRYF,TGCGGTGCTAGATCACCCGGGGGCAGCCAAGAGACCCGGTACTTC
TRBV10-3,many,NA,TRBJ2-3,CAISDGPTDTQYF,TGTGCCATCAGTGACGGACCCACAGATACGCAGTATTTT
TRBV6-5,many,NA,TRBJ2-5,CASSLRDFSVFGETQYF,TGTGCCAGCAGTCTCCGGGACTTTTCCGTTTTTGGGGAGACCCAGTACTTC
TRBV7-9,NA,NA,TRBJ1-4,CAGSLGRGNEKLFF,TGTGCCGGCAGCTTAGGAAGAGGGAATGAAAAACTGTTTTTT
TRBV12-3/TRBV12-4,NA,TRBD1,TRBJ1-2,CASSLGTASYGYTF,TGTGCCAGCAGTTTGGGGACAGCTAGCTATGGCTACACCTTC
TRBV6-1,many,TRBD1,TRBJ2-5,CASRTTGDHETQYF,TGTGCCAGCAGGACAACAGGGGATCACGAGACCCAGTACTTC
TRBV6-5,many,NA,TRBJ1-2,CASTKRGIGYGYTF,TGTGCCAGCACCAAAAGGGGTATTGGCTATGGCTACACCTTC
TRBV2,NA,TRBD1,TRBJ1-1,CASRRDRDTEAFF,TGTGCCAGCAGGCGGGACAGGGACACTGAAGCTTTCTTT
TRBV28,many,NA,TRBJ2-7,CASSLRGWSWEQYF,TGTGCCAGCAGTTTAAGGGGGTGGTCTTGGGAGCAGTACTTC
TRBV5-1,NA,NA,TRBJ2-6,CAGSLDRFSGANVLAF,TGCGCCGGCAGCCTAGACAGATTCTCTGGGGCCAACGTCCTGGCTTTC
TRBV5-1,many,TRBD2,TRBJ2-3,CASSPRGGRDTQYF,TGCGCCAGCAGCCCGAGGGGCGGGAGAGATACGCAGTATTTT
TRBV10-3,many,NA,TRBJ2-6,CAAARAGANVLTF,TGTGCCGCAGCCAGGGCTGGGGCCAACGTCCTGACTTTC
TRBV5-4,NA,TRBD2,TRBJ2-7,CASSLVSGNEQYF,TGTGCCAGCAGCTTGGTTAGCGGGAACGAGCAGTACTTC
TRBV15,many,NA,TRBJ1-5,CATSSEETGNQPQHF,TGTGCCACCAGCAGCGAAGAGACTGGCAATCAGCCCCAGCATTTT
TRBV5-4,NA,TRBD2,TRBJ2-5,CASSFGASGSVQETQYF,TGTGCCAGCAGCTTTGGGGCTAGCGGGAGTGTACAAGAGACCCAGTACTTC
TRBV4-1,many,NA,TRBJ1-2,CASSQVPQAYGYTF,TGCGCCAGCAGCCAAGTCCCGCAGGCCTATGGCTACACCTTC
TRBV15,NA,NA,TRBJ2-7,CATSGGATYEQYF,TGTGCCACCAGCGGCGGGGCAACCTACGAGCAGTACTTC
TRBV7-9,NA,TRBD2,TRBJ2-7,CASSRTSGTAYEQYF,TGTGCCAGCAGCAGAACTAGCGGGACCGCCTACGAGCAGTACTTC
TRBV7-9,many,TRBD1,TRBJ1-4,CASSLKDRDEKLFF,TGTGCCAGCAGCCTGAAGGACAGGGATGAAAAACTGTTTTTT
TRBV5-5,NA,NA,TRBJ2-2,CASSSSRGVNTGELFF,TGCGCCAGCAGCTCGTCCAGGGGGGTAAACACCGGGGAGCTGTTTTTT
TRBV10-3,NA,NA,TRBJ2-5,CAISATRGQGQETQYF,TGTGCCATCAGTGCTACCCGAGGTCAGGGGCAAGAGACCCAGTACTTC
TRBV2,many,NA,TRBJ1-1,CASSEEGPYGGTEAFF,TGTGCCAGCAGTGAAGAGGGCCCTTACGGGGGCACTGAAGCTTTCTTT
TRBV7-9,many,TRBD1,TRBJ2-2,CASSPGTDTGELFF,TGTGCCAGCAGCCCCGGGACAGACACCGGGGAGCTGTTTTTT
TRBV10-3,NA,TRBD1,TRBJ1-4,CAIRTPGQGTTNEKLFF,TGTGCCATCAGGACACCGGGACAGGGAACGACTAATGAAAAACTGTTTTTT
TRBV2,many,NA,TRBJ2-5,CASMGPRQETQYF,TGTGCCAGCATGGGCCCCAGGCAAGAGACCCAGTACTTC
TRBV7-2,many,NA,TRBJ2-3,CASSSTVFRTDTQYF,TGTGCCAGCAGCTCGACAGTCTTCCGCACAGATACGCAGTATTTT
TRBV7-8,many,TRBD1,TRBJ2-6,CASCLDREANVLTF,TGTGCCAGCTGCCTGGACAGGGAGGCCAACGTCCTGACTTTC
TRBV5-6,many,NA,TRBJ1-4,CASSFGPSFNEKLFF,TGTGCCAGCAGCTTTGGACCCTCGTTTAATGAAAAACTGTTTTTT
TRBV10-3,NA,TRBD2,TRBJ2-2,CANKGLPSGGGLFF,TGTGCCAACAAAGGACTACCGAGCGGGGGGGGGCTGTTTTTT
TRBV7-9,many,TRBD1,TRBJ2-7,CASSRGTGGYEQYF,TGTGCCAGCAGCCGGGGGACAGGCGGCTACGAGCAGTACTTC
TRBV7-9,NA,TRBD2,TRBJ2-7,CASSLRREYRHKQYF,TGTGCCAGCAGCTTAAGGCGGGAGTATCGCCACAAGCAGTACTTC
TRBV5-1,many,NA,TRBJ1-2,CASSLGIDNYGYTF,TGCGCCAGCAGCTTGGGGATCGATAACTACGGCTACACCTTC
TRBV9,many,TRBD2,TRBJ2-7,CASSSTAGATYEQYF,TGTGCCAGCAGCTCCACAGCGGGAGCGACATACGAGCAGTACTTC
TRBV30,NA,TRBD1,TRBJ2-7,CAWSATGGSSYEQYF,TGTGCCTGGAGTGCAACAGGGGGCAGCTCCTACGAGCAGTACTTC
TRBV7-9,many,NA,TRBJ2-7,CASSLPAYEQYF,TGTGCCAGCAGCTTGCCAGCCTACGAGCAGTACTTC
TRBV10-3,NA,TRBD1,TRBJ1-2,CAISDDRENYGYTF,TGTGCCATCAGTGACGACAGGGAGAACTATGGCTACACCTTC
TRBV28,NA,NA,TRBJ1-1,CASSFLPAAGTEAFF,TGTGCCAGCAGTTTCCTCCCCGCCGCGGGCACTGAAGCTTTCTTT
TRBV7-9,NA,NA,TRBJ1-6,CASSLAGTPLHF,TGTGCCAGCAGCCTCGCCGGAACACCCCTCCACTTT
TRBV20-1,many,NA,TRBJ2-2,CSARGVTRRTGELFF,TGCAGTGCTAGAGGCGTGACTAGACGGACCGGGGAGCTGTTTTTT
TRBV5-1,many,NA,TRBJ1-4,CASSLDTTNEKLFF,TGCGCCAGCAGCTTGGACACAACTAATGAAAAACTGTTTTTT
TRBV28,many,TRBD2,TRBJ2-7,CASKREGTLYEQYF,TGTGCCAGCAAGAGGGAGGGGACCCTCTACGAGCAGTACTTC
TRBV12-3/TRBV12-4,many,NA,TRBJ1-2,CASSFSHTYGYTF,TGTGCCAGCAGTTTTAGCCATACCTATGGCTACACCTTC